This T cell receptor beta chain appears in the sequencing data of a study of blood T cell repertoires in COVID-19 (dated by TCRdb to 2018 to 2020). Looking at the study overall: Collaborator samples came from the United States, Italy and Spain and covered acute and convalescent phases of COVID-19. The prospective study material was composed of cDNA or gDNA derived from T cells, B-cell-depleted T cells, or PBMCs. The dataset comprised deeply sampled blood TCRbeta repertoires from subjects exposed to, actively infected with, or recovered from COVID-19. The repertoires were released in a freely available public database intended as a resource for research on the immune response to SARS-CoV-2. The samples were drawn from the first 160 participants of the ongoing ImmuneRACE study and from some 1,300 subjects provided by 6 global collaborators. Nearly every sample came with metadata listing a de-identified subject ID, COVID-19 status, age in years and sex. Where available, HLA class I and class II types were taken from metadata supplied by the sample provider and were not determined by assay-based typing. The investigation overall reported the following: The quantity of clinical and demographic metadata differed by source and by participant and was supplied without curation.

TCRbeta CDR3 regions were amplified from genomic DNA using the immunoSEQ Assay, a bias-controlled multiplex PCR. In the original analysis: The number of nucleated cells in each sample was estimated from the amplification of reference gene primers within the assay. To quantify the absolute abundance of each unique TCRbeta CDR3 rearrangement, sequence reads were collapsed and filtered. For each sample, productive Simpson clonality was calculated as the square root of Simpson's diversity index across productive rearrangements. Drawn from immuneACCESS, this table holds only the in-frame rearrangements with V and J called that TCRdb kept. Clones are partly lost; checked studies trace under half to an unresolved V gene and leave the rest unexplained. The V and J calls and clone size were taken over from that table, and D and trimming were inferred from the DNA. The sample yields 110,000 to 150,000 clones; about four fifths were counted once. Around 3.8% of the sample is taken by the ten largest.

Samples from volunteer blood donors who had recovered from COVID-19 were contributed by a second Seattle source. Whole blood was collected in K2EDTA tubes by collaborating institutions according to the institutions' own protocols. For TCRbeta analysis, collaborators shipped samples as frozen whole blood, isolated PBMCs, or DNA extracted from either of those sample types. The sample holds one count of this clone. What antigen it recognizes has not been identified. Base quality data are lacking; no much larger clone is found one base away. The germline V gene supplies CDR1 MNHEY and CDR2 SVGEGT. From the cysteine through the phenylalanine, the CDR3 covers 15 amino acids. Solely the CDR3 DNA is kept, with 45 bases framed from the first base. A distance of 13 bases separates the germline ends of V and J, which lose 2 bases and 2 bases respectively.

The sequenced sample consisted of peripheral blood. This receptor was taken from a man in his 70s who had recovered from COVID-19. This sequence uses TRBV6-2 or TRBV6-3 and TRBJ2-7; the D gene assignment is ambiguous. The DNA reads TGTGCCAGCAGTTACGATGGTTCAGTCACCTACGAGCAGTACTTC. Translation gives CASSYDGSVTYEQYF.